This entry lists 27 T cell receptor beta chains sequenced from one sample in a study of cytomegalovirus exposure and HLA in healthy donors. The PCR used 60 Vbeta and 13 Jbeta primers. This table comes from immunoSEQ multiplex PCR, and its TCRdb copy is limited to in-frame clones, with some not included. The data contain about 190,000 clones, roughly 80% of them singletons. The sample taken for sequencing was PBMCs. The receptor source for this set is a woman between 45 and 65 years old in good health and CMV-seropositive.

The CDR3 DNA sequence: TGTGCCAGCAGCGTAGCTTCAGGATCCTCCTATAATTCACCCCTCCACTTT. As protein: CASSVASGSSYNSPLHF. The chain combines TRBV9 with TRBJ1-6; D gene uncertain. V was shortened by 0 bases and J by 0 bases, with 10 bases between the two germline ends. CDR1 and CDR2 from the germline V gene are SGDLS and YYNGEE. CDR3 length equals 17 residues.

This clone occurred a few times. The chain combines TRBV4-2 with TRBJ1-1; possibly TRBD1 for D (5 bases). V was cut by 2 bases and J by 5 bases, with 15 bases left in between. CDR1 is LGHNA, CDR2 YNFKEQ, per germline. The length of the CDR3 is 15 residues. CDR3 DNA sequence: TGTGCCAGCAGCCAACCGCAGGTGGGGGGAACTGAAGCTTTCTTT. This encodes CASSQPQVGGTEAFF.

This clone appeared a single time. The chain combines TRBV7-2 with TRBJ2-2; 7 bases fit TRBD2. V was clipped by 7 bases and J by 5 bases; unmatched bases: 10. The CDR3 is 15 residues long. CDR1 SGHTA and CDR2 FQGNSA come from the germline V gene. The CDR3 bases are TGTGCCAGCAACCTTTGGGATAGCGGGACCGGGGAGCTGTTTTTT. Its translation is CASNLWDSGTGELFF. Full variable domain (remainder filled in from reference TRBV7-2 and TRBJ2-2): GAGVSQSPSNKVTEKGKDVELRCDPISGHTALYWYRQSLGQGLEFLIYFQGNSAPDKSGLPSDRFSAERTGGSVSTLTIQRTQQEDSAVYLCASNLWDSGTGELFFGEGSRLTVL.

Worth noting for this clone: Its ends do not fully match the called genes, so a read error is possible. The chain recombines TRBV4-2 with TRBJ2-1; D is perhaps TRBD2 (5 bases). This CDR3 spans 16 amino acids. Germline V lookup: CDR1 LGHNA, CDR2 YNFKEQ. CDR3 protein: CASSQDALAGGASEVF. The CDR3 region has the DNA TGTGCCAGCAGCCAAGATGCGCTCGCCGGAGGTGCCTCGGAGGTCTTC.

V is TRBV7-8 and J is TRBJ1-6; 8 nucleotides line up with TRBD1. The length of the CDR3 is 15 residues. V shed 4 bases, J shed 8 bases, and the junction held 7 bases outside the gene matches. Germline CDR1 and CDR2: SGHVS and FQNEAQ. Here the CDR3 reads CASSYGGQAYSPLHF. The CDR3 DNA is TGTGCCAGCAGCTACGGGGGACAGGCTTATTCACCCCTCCACTTT. The whole variable domain, filled in from reference TRBV7-8 and TRBJ1-6, reads GAGVSQSPRYKVAKRGQDVALRCDPISGHVSLFWYQQALGQGPEFLTYFQNEAQLDKSGLPSDRFFAERPEGSVSTLKIQRTQQEDSAVYLCASSYGGQAYSPLHFGNGTRLTVT.

V and J are TRBV6-1 and TRBJ2-5; 7 bases are a match to TRBD2. V trimming: 6 bases; J trimming: 5 bases; junction bases outside the gene matches: 6. Germline values: CDR1 MNHNS, CDR2 SASEGT. The length of the CDR3 is 13 residues. CDR3 coding DNA: TGTGCCAGCAGGACGACTAGCCGGGAGACCCAGTACTTC. Protein sequence: CASRTTSRETQYF.

The J gene is TRBJ2-7, the V gene TRBV28, with a weak D call TRBD1 (5 bases). Germline V gene data show CDR1 as MDHEN and CDR2 as SYDVKM. This CDR3 contains 16 residues. V gave up 3 bases and J gave up 0 bases, with 15 bases separating them. CDR3 amino acids: CASSLATTATSYEQYF. CDR3 in DNA: TGTGCCAGCAGTTTGGCAACGACAGCCACCTCCTACGAGCAGTACTTC.

To note about this clone: This sample includes further DNA sequences coding for the same CDR3. The rearrangement joins TRBV2 to TRBJ1-1; D possibly corresponds to TRBD1 (6 bases). The CDR3 consists of 17 residues. Trimming removed 4 bases from V and 3 bases from J, with 21 bases in between. Germline V lookup: CDR1 SNHLY, CDR2 FYNNEI. The CDR3 DNA sequence: TGTGCCAGCAGTGGGACAGAACAAATCCGAGATGACACTGAAGCTTTCTTT. This translates into CASSGTEQIRDDTEAFF.

Concerning this clone: The junction and the germline gene differ at one end; a read error may be behind it. The rearrangement uses TRBV7-9 and TRBJ2-5, with 10 bases that match TRBD2. The closer fit of TRBJ2-7 to the DNA end suggests the J call may be wrong. Germline V gene data show CDR1 as SEHNR and CDR2 as FQNEAQ (reference sequence). This CDR3 has 15 amino acids. In DNA form, the CDR3 reads TGTTCCAGCAGCTTTTCTAGCGGGGGCCCCTACGAGCAGTACTTC. Translated, it gives CSSSFSSGGPYEQYF.

This chain joins TRBV9 and TRBJ2-5, with 12 bases fitting TRBD1. CDR1 is SGDLS, CDR2 YYNGEE, per germline. The CDR3 runs to 17 residues. The J segment lost 2 bases and the V segment lost 3 bases, leaving 8 bases of the junction unmatched. The CDR3 loop reads CASSGGTGGARQETQYF. The CDR3 bases are TGTGCCAGCAGCGGTGGGACAGGGGGCGCCCGGCAAGAGACCCAGTACTTC.

V and J are TRBV7-2 and TRBJ1-1; no clear D gene. V gave up 5 bases and J gave up 7 bases, with 8 bases separating them. The length of the CDR3 is 11 residues. Germline V CDR1 and CDR2: SGHTA, FQGNSA. In nucleotides, the CDR3 is TGTGCCAGCAGCCAGTCGGGTGAAGCTTTCTTT. This codes for CASSQSGEAFF.

This chain connects TRBV28 to TRBJ1-1; the match to TRBD1 covers 10 bases. Germline CDR1 is MDHEN and CDR2 is SYDVKM. V trimming: 4 bases; J trimming: 6 bases; junction bases outside the gene matches: 11. The CDR3 is 16 residues long. The chain's CDR3 is CASSSSPGQGSPEAFF. As DNA, the CDR3 is TGTGCCAGCAGTTCTTCTCCGGGACAGGGGTCCCCTGAAGCTTTCTTT.

The chain carries TRBV4-1 and TRBJ1-4; D gene uncertain. The CDR3 sequence is 12 residues long. Germline V gene data show CDR1 as MGHRA and CDR2 as YSYEKL. The V end was cut by 4 bases, the J end by 8 bases, with 8 bases between. CDR3 protein: CASSLNTEKLFF. The DNA for the CDR3 is TGCGCCAGCAGCCTGAACACCGAAAAACTGTTTTTT.

The chain links TRBV19 to TRBJ1-2; perhaps TRBD1 as D (6 bases). CDR3 size: 16 residues. V lost 1 base and J lost 4, with 16 bases in between. Germline CDR1 and CDR2: LNHDA and SQIVND (reference sequence). This CDR3 is CASSIVAEGGIYGYTF. CDR3 sequence (DNA): TGTGCCAGTAGTATAGTTGCCGAGGGGGGGATCTATGGCTACACCTTC.

This clone was recorded a few times. The chain recombines TRBV7-3 with TRBJ1-1; 9 nucleotides align to TRBD1. The V segment lost 0 bases and the J segment 5 bases; nucleotides outside the gene matches: 1. CDR1 and CDR2 from the germline V gene are SGHTA and FQGTGA. The CDR3 consists of 14 residues. In nucleotides, the CDR3 is TGTGCCAGCAGCTTAACGGGACAGGGAACTGAAGCTTTCTTT. Its translation is CASSLTGQGTEAFF. The variable domain in full, completed from reference TRBV7-3 and TRBJ1-1, reads GAGVSQTPSNKVTEKGKYVELRCDPISGHTALYWYRQSLGQGPEFLIYFQGTGAADDSGLPNDRFFAVRPEGSVSTLKIQRTERGDSAVYLCASSLTGQGTEAFFGQGTRLTVV.

The genes are TRBV7-2 and TRBJ1-4; 7 positions agree with TRBD1. V shed 0 bases, J shed 3 bases, and the junction held 1 base outside the gene matches. Per the germline V gene, CDR1 is SGHTA and CDR2 is FQGNSA. CDR3 length: 15 amino acids. CDR3 residues: CASSLAGQSNEKLFF. The CDR3 nucleotides read TGTGCCAGCAGCTTAGCGGGACAGTCTAATGAAAAACTGTTTTTT.

V is TRBV6-4 and J is TRBJ2-1; tentative D call: TRBD1 (6 bases). V lost 5 bases, J lost 0 bases, and 20 bases lay in between. The CDR3 has 18 amino acids. Germline CDR1 and CDR2: MRHNA and SNTAGT. The CDR3 loop reads CASSPTLGHRSSYNEQFF. The CDR3, as DNA: TGTGCCAGCAGTCCGACCCTGGGACACCGGAGCTCCTACAATGAGCAGTTCTTC.

The chain employs TRBV4-1 and TRBJ2-7, with 7 bases fitting TRBD2. The trim removed 0 bases at V and 3 bases at J, leaving 5 bases unmatched. Germline CDR1 reads MGHRA; CDR2 reads YSYEKL. The CDR3 extends over 15 amino acids. In nucleotides, the CDR3 is TGCGCCAGCAGCCAAGAGGGAGGGTCCCTCTACGAGCAGTACTTC. This codes for CASSQEGGSLYEQYF.

V is TRBV7-9 and J is TRBJ2-2; D remains unclear. This CDR3 has 15 residues. Trimming cost V 1 base and J 1 base, with 7 bases left between them. In germline, CDR1 is SEHNR, CDR2 FQNEAQ (reference sequence). The CDR3 DNA follows: TGTGCCAGCAGCTTAGTAATCGGGAACACCGGGGAGCTGTTTTTT. Translating it yields CASSLVIGNTGELFF.

The chain employs TRBV6-1 and TRBJ1-5; tentatively, D is TRBD1 (5 bases). V lost 8 bases and J 6 bases, leaving 8 bases between the germline ends. Germline values: CDR1 MNHNS, CDR2 SASEGT. This CDR3 has 11 residues. CDR3 nucleotides: TGTGCCAGCGGGGGGGGTCAGCCCCAGCATTTT. It specifies CASGGGQPQHF.

V usage is TRBV4-2 and J usage is TRBJ2-7; D gene uncertain. V was pared by 0 bases and J by 6 bases, with 15 bases between. Germline V gene sequence: CDR1 LGHNA, CDR2 YNFKEQ. The CDR3 runs 15 residues. The CDR3 region has the DNA TGTGCCAGCAGCCAAGAAGGTGCCAGGTCTGGCGAGCAGTACTTC. Translated, it gives CASSQEGARSGEQYF.

This rearrangement joins TRBV10-3 to TRBJ1-1; tentatively, D is TRBD1 (5 bases). The CDR3 has 16 amino acids. CDR1 ENHRY and CDR2 SYGVKD come from the germline V gene. V dropped 0 bases and J dropped 9 bases, with 20 bases sitting between them. In DNA form, the CDR3 reads TGTGCCATCAGTGAGTCGACTGGGGTGGGGGGAAAAAAAGCTTTCTTT. It yields the protein CAISESTGVGGKKAFF.

The chain recombines TRBV15 with TRBJ2-3, with D perhaps matching TRBD2 (7 bases). Germline V lookup: CDR1 LNHNV, CDR2 YYDKDF (reference sequence). This CDR3 is 15 amino acids long. The V end was cut by 1 base, the J end by 6 bases, with 14 bases between. The CDR3 sequence: CATSRVGGAQDTQYF. In DNA, the CDR3 is TGTGCCACCAGCAGAGTGGGGGGGGCCCAGGATACGCAGTATTTT. The variable domain in full, completed from reference TRBV15 and TRBJ2-3, reads DAMVIQNPRYQVTQFGKPVTLSCSQTLNHNVMYWYQQKSSQAPKLLFHYYDKDFNNEADTPDNFQSRRPNTSFCFLDIRSPGLGDTAMYLCATSRVGGAQDTQYFGPGTRLTVL.

V gene TRBV2 combines with J gene TRBJ2-5; 10 bases are shared with TRBD1. The J call may be faulty, since TRBJ2-7 better matches the DNA end. CDR3 length equals 16 residues. The germline gives CDR1 SNHLY, CDR2 FYNNEI. This chain's CDR3 is CASNSPDRGNTYEQYF. CDR3 sequence (DNA): TGTGCCAGCAATTCACCGGACAGGGGGAATACCTACGAGCAGTACTTC.

This chain uses TRBV7-8 with TRBJ1-2; 9 bases map to TRBD1. Per germline, CDR1 SGHVS and CDR2 FQNEAQ. With V trimmed by 5 bases and J by 6 bases, 10 bases remained unmatched. The CDR3 has 15 residues. The CDR3 loop is CASSIQGASGNGYTF. DNA of the CDR3: TGTGCCAGCAGCATACAGGGGGCGTCAGGGAATGGCTACACCTTC.

V usage is TRBV5-4 and J usage is TRBJ2-1; 10 nucleotides match TRBD1. CDR1 and CDR2 from the germline V gene are SGHNT and YYREEE (reference sequence). The V segment lost 4 bases and the J segment 2 bases; nucleotides outside the gene matches: 6. The CDR3 runs to 16 residues. CDR3 DNA sequence: TGTGCCAGCAGCACAGGGACAGGGGCGGCCTACAATGAGCAGTTCTTC. It yields the protein CASSTGTGAAYNEQFF.

This clone has more than one count but fewer than ten. V gene TRBV9 combines with J gene TRBJ1-6; 8 nucleotides align to TRBD1. This CDR3 has 14 amino acids. Germline V lookup: CDR1 SGDLS, CDR2 YYNGEE. The junction had 7 bases not matched to a gene; V was cut back by 4 bases and J by 10 bases. For the CDR3, the DNA is TGTGCCAGCAGCCCCCGGGACAGGCGGTCACCCCTCCACTTT. Translation gives CASSPRDRRSPLHF. Drawing the rest from reference TRBV9 and TRBJ1-6, the complete variable domain is DSGVTQTPKHLITATGQRVTLRCSPRSGDLSVYWYQQSLDQGLQFLIQYYNGEERAKGNILERFSAQQFPDLHSELNLSSLELGDSALYFCASSPRDRRSPLHFGNGTRLTVT.